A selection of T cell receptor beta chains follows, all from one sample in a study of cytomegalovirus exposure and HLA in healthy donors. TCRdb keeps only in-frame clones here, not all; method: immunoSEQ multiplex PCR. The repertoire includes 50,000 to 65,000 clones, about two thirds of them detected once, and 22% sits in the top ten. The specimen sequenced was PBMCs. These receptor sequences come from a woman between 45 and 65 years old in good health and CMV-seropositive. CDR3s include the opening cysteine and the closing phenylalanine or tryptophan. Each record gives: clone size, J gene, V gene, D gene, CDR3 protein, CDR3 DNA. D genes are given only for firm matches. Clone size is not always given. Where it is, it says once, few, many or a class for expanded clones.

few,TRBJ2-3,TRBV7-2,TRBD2,CASSLGLAGGYSTDTQYF,TGTGCCAGCAGCTTAGGCTTAGCGGGGGGGTATAGCACAGATACGCAGTATTTT
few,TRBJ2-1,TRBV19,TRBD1,CASNDRGLKNEQFF,TGTGCCAGTAATGACAGGGGACTTAAGAATGAGCAGTTCTTC
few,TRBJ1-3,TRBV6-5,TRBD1,CASREQGAAGNTIYF,TGTGCCAGCAGGGAACAGGGGGCGGCTGGAAACACCATATATTTT
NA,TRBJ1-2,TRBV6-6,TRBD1,CASRPGGYYGYTF,TGTGCCAGCAGGCCAGGGGGCTACTATGGCTACACCTTC
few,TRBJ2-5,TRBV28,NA,CASRGLQETQYF,TGTGCCAGCAGGGGGCTTCAAGAGACCCAGTACTTC
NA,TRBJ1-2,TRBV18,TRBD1,CASSSTKGQGYGYTF,TGTGCCAGCTCAAGCACTAAGGGACAGGGATACGGCTACACCTTC
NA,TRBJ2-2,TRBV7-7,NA,CASSLDTNTGELFF,TGTGCTAGCAGCTTAGACACGAACACCGGGGAGCTGTTTTTT
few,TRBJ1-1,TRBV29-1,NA,CSVAAKTGEAFF,TGCAGCGTTGCGGCCAAGACAGGAGAAGCTTTCTTT
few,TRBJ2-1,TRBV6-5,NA,CASGGDYWSEQFF,TGTGCCAGCGGCGGGGATTACTGGTCTGAGCAGTTCTTC
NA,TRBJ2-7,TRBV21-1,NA,CASSKRGGIAGKREAEQYF,TGTGCCAGCAGCAAAAGAGGCGGCATAGCGGGAAAGAGGGAGGCCGAGCAGTACTTC
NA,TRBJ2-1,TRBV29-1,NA,CSVEGRGYYNEQFF,TGCAGCGTTGAAGGGCGGGGTTACTACAATGAGCAGTTCTTC
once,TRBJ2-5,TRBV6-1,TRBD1,CASRASTGGTQTQYF,TGTGCCAGCAGAGCATCGACAGGGGGCACACAGACCCAGTACTTC
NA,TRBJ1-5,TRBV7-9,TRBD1,CASSFGQGSNQPQHF,TGTGCCAGCAGCTTTGGACAGGGTAGCAATCAGCCCCAGCATTTT
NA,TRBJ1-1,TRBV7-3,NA,CASSPLAGGTEAFF,TGTGCCAGCAGCCCCCTGGCGGGAGGCACTGAAGCTTTCTTT
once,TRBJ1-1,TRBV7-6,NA,CASSLDDRRNTEAFF,TGTGCCAGCAGCTTAGACGACAGGAGGAACACTGAAGCTTTCTTT
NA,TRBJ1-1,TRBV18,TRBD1,CASSRSGGRGSTEAFF,TGTGCCAGCTCTCGATCAGGGGGAAGAGGATCCACTGAAGCTTTCTTT
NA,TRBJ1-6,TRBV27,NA,CASRGGGSSYNSPLHF,TGTGCCAGCAGGGGAGGGGGGAGCTCCTATAATTCACCCCTCCACTTT
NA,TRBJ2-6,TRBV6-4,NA,CASSEEGGSGANVLTF,TGTGCCAGCAGTGAAGAAGGGGGCTCTGGGGCCAACGTCCTGACTTTC
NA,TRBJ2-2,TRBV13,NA,CASGDTGELFF,TGTGCCAGCGGAGACACCGGGGAGCTGTTTTTT
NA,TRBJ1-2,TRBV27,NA,CASSPSQVYGYTF,TGTGCCAGCAGTCCTTCTCAGGTTTATGGCTACACCTTC
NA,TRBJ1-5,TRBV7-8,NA,CASSSQRAGQPQHF,TGTGCCAGCAGCTCCCAAAGGGCAGGGCAGCCCCAGCATTTT
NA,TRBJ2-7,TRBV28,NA,CATRLTGVREQYF,TGTGCCACCAGACTGACGGGGGTGCGGGAGCAGTACTTC
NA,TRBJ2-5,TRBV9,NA,CASSPEQQQETQYF,TGTGCCAGCAGCCCCGAACAGCAGCAAGAGACCCAGTACTTC
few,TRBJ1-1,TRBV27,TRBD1,CASSLATGAAFF,TGTGCCAGCAGTTTAGCGACAGGGGCAGCTTTCTTT
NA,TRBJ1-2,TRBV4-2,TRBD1,CASSQAGQGSNYGYTF,TGTGCCAGCAGCCAGGCAGGACAGGGTAGTAACTATGGCTACACCTTC